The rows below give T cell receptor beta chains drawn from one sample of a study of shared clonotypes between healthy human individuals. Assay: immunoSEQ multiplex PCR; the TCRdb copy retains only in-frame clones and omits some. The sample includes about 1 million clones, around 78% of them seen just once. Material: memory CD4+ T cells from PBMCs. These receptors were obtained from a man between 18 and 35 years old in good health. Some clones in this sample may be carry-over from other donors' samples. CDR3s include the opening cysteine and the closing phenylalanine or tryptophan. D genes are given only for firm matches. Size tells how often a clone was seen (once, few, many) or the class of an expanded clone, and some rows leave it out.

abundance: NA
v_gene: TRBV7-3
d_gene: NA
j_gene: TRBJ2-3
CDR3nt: TGTGCCAGCAGCTTAGGGATGGGCACAGATACGCAGTATTTT
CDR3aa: CASSLGMGTDTQYF

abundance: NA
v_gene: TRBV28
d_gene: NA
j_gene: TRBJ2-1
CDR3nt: TGTGCCTTAAGCAGGGGACCCACGGTCGATGAGCAGTTCTTC
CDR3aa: CALSRGPTVDEQFF

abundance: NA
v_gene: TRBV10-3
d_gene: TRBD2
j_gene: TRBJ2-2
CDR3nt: TGTGCCATCAGTGAGGAACCAGCGGGAGGGCCCGGGGAGCTGTTTTTT
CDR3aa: CAISEEPAGGPGELFF

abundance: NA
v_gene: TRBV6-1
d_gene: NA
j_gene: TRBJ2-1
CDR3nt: TGTGCCAGCAGTGCCCGGGACATAGGATACAATGAGCAGTTCTTC
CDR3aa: CASSARDIGYNEQFF

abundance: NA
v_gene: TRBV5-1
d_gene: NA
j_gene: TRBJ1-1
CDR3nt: TGCGCCAGCAGCCGGGACACCTACTCGAACACTGAAGCTTTCTTT
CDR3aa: CASSRDTYSNTEAFF

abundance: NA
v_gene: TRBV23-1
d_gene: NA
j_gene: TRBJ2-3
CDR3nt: TGCGCCAGCAGTCTACGGGGCGATACGCAGTATTTT
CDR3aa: CASSLRGDTQYF

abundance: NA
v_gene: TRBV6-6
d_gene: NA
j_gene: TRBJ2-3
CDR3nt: TGTGCCAGCAGTCCCGTAACAGATACGCAGTATTTT
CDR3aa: CASSPVTDTQYF

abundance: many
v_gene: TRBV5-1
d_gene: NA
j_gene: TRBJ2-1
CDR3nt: TGCGCCAGCAGCGAGTACAATGAGCAGTTCTTC
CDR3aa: CASSEYNEQFF

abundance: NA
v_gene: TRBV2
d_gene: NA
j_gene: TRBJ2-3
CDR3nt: TGTGCCAGCAGCCCCCCGAAAAGCACAGATACGCAGTATTTT
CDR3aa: CASSPPKSTDTQYF

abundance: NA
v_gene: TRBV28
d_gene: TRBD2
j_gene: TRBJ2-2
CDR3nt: TGTGCCAGCAGTTTAGCGGGAGGTACCCCCGGGGAGCTGTTTTTT
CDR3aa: CASSLAGGTPGELFF

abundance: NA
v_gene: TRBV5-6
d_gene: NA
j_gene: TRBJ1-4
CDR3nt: TGTGCCAGCAGCAACCGGGACGCCTCCCCTGAAAAACTGTTTTTT
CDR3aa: CASSNRDASPEKLFF

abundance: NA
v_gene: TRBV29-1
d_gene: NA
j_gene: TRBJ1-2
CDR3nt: TGCAGCGTTGAGAACGACGGTTTTAACTATGGCTACACCTTC
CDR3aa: CSVENDGFNYGYTF

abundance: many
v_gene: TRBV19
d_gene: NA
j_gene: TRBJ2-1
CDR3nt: TGTGCCAGTAGACCTTTTGGGGGTACATACAATGAGCAGTTCTTC
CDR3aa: CASRPFGGTYNEQFF

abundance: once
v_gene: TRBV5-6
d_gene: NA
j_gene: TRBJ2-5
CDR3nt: TGTGCCAGCAGCTCCCGGGACCGGGAGACCCAGTACTTC
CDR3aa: CASSSRDRETQYF

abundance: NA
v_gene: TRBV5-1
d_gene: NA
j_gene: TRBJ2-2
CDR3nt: TGCGCCAGCAGCCTCCCAGGGGCGAACACCGGGGAGCTGTTTTTT
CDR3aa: CASSLPGANTGELFF

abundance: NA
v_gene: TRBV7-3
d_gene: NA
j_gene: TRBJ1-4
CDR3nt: TGTGCCAGCGCGCAACCAGTTAATGAAAAACTGTTTTTT
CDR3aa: CASAQPVNEKLFF

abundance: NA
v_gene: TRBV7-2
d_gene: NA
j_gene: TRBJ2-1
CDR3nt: TGTGCCAGCAGCTTAGTGTCTAGCCTCTTTGAGCAGTTCTTC
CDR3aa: CASSLVSSLFEQFF

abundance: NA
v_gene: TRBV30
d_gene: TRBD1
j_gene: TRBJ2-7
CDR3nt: TGTGCCTGGACCATGGGGGACAGCCTCGGGGAGCAGTACTTC
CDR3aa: CAWTMGDSLGEQYF

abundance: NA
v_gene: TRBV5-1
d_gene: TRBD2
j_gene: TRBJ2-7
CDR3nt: TGCGCCAGCAGCTTTGGAACTAGCGGGAGGTACGAGCAGTACTTC
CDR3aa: CASSFGTSGRYEQYF

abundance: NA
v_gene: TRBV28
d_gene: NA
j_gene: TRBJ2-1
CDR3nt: TGTGCCAGCACCGTACCCCCCGTGCTGAGGCAGTTCTTC
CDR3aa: CASTVPPVLRQFF

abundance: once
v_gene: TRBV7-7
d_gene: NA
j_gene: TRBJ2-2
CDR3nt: TGTGCCAGCAGTCCGGGGCCCACCGGGGAGCTGTTTTTT
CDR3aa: CASSPGPTGELFF

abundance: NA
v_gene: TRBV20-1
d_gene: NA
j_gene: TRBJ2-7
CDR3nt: TGCAGTGTGGCTGGGGCCGACGAGCAGTACTTC
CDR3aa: CSVAGADEQYF

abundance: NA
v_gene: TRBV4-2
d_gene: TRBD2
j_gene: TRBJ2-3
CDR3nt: TGTGCCAGCAGCCAAAGACTAGCGGGAGACACAGATACGCAGTATTTT
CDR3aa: CASSQRLAGDTDTQYF

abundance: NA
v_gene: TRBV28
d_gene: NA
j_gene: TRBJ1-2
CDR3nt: TGTGCCAGCAGCCGAACCTCAAATGGCTACACCTTC
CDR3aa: CASSRTSNGYTF

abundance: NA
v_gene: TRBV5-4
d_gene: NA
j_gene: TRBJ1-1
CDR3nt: TGTGCCAGCAGCGTTATACCGAACACTGAAGCTTTCTTT
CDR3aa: CASSVIPNTEAFF

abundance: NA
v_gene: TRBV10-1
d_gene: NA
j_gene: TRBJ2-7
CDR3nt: TGCGCCAGCAGTGGGGCTTCAAGGGGCGAGTCCTACGAGCAGTACTTC
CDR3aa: CASSGASRGESYEQYF

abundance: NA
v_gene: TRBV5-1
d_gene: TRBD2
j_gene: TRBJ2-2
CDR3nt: TGCGCCCCCAGCGGGACGAACACCGGGGAGCTGTTTTTT
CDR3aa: CAPSGTNTGELFF

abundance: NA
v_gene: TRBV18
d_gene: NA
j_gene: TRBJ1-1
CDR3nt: TGTGCCAGCTCACGGGAGGAGACCGTCGGAGCTTTCTTT
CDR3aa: CASSREETVGAFF